This record concerns one TCR beta chain sequence. These data belong to a study of monozygotic twins with inflammatory bowel disease. Germline CDR1 SEHNR, CDR2 FQNEAQ (reference sequence). The CDR3 covers 13 residues. Using the 5' RACE reads, TCRdb records one entry per CDR3 protein without DNA. This table lists about 380,000 distinct CDR3 sequences. V and J are TRBV7-9 and TRBJ2-5. Sequenced sample: blood. The origin of this receptor is a human donor with ulcerative colitis or Crohn's disease, or a healthy co-twin of an affected twin (not recorded which). The chain's CDR3 is CATSGDPRETQYF.